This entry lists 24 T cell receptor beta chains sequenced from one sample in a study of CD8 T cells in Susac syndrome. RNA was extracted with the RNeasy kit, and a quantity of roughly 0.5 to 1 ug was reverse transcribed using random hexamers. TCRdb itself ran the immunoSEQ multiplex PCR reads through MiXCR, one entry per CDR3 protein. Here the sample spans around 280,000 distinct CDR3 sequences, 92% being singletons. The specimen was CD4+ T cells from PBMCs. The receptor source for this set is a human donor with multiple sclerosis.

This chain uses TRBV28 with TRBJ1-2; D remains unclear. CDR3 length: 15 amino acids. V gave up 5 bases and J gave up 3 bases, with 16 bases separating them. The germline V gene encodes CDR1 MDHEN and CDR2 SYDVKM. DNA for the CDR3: TGTGCCAGCAGTCCCCGGCCCAATTTGGACTATGGCTACACCTTC. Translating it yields CASSPRPNLDYGYTF.

CDR3 DNA sequence: TGTGCCTGGAGTGTACTAAGGGTAGCAGGCGGCTACACCTTC. Its protein is CAWSVLRVAGGYTF. The chain recombines TRBV30 with TRBJ1-2, with unresolved D. Germline lookup yields CDR1 GTSNPN and CDR2 SVGIG (reference sequence). The CDR3 has 14 residues. The V end was cut by 0 bases, the J end by 8 bases, with 16 bases between.

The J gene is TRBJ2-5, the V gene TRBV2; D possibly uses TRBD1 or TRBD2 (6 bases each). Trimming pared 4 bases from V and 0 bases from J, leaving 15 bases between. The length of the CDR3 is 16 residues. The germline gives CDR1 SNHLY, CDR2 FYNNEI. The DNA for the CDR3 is TGTGCCAGCAGTGGGAGGGGGGATCCGTACCAAGAGACCCAGTACTTC. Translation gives CASSGRGDPYQETQYF.

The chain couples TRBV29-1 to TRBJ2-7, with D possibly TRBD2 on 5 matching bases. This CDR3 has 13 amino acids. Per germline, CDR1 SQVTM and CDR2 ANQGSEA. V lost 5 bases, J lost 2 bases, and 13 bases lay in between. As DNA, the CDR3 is TGCAGCGTTCAACCTACCGGGGCCTACGAGCAGTACTTC. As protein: CSVQPTGAYEQYF.

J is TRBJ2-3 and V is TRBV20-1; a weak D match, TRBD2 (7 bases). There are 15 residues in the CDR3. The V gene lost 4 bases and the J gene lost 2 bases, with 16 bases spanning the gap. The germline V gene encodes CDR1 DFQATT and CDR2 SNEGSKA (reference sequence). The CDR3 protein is CSAKFRGAFTDTQYF. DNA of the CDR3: TGCAGTGCTAAGTTTCGGGGGGCGTTCACAGATACGCAGTATTTT.

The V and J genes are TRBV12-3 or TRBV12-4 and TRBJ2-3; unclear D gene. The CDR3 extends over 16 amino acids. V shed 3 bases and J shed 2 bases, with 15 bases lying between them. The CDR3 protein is CASSLGLTVSTDTQYF. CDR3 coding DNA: TGTGCCAGCAGTTTGGGTTTGACCGTTTCCACAGATACGCAGTATTTT.

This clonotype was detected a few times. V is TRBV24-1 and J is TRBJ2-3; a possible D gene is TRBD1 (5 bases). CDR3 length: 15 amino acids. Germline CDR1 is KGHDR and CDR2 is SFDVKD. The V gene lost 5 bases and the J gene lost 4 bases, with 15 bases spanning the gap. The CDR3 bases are TGTGCCACCAGTGCGGAAGGGGCAGTTGCAGATACGCAGTATTTT. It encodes CATSAEGAVADTQYF.

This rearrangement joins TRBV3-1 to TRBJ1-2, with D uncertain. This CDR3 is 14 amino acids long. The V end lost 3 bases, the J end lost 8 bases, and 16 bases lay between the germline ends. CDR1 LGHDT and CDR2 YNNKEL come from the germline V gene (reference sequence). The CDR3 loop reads CASSHPQQRRGYTF. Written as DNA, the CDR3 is TGTGCCAGCAGCCACCCCCAGCAGCGGCGGGGCTACACCTTC.

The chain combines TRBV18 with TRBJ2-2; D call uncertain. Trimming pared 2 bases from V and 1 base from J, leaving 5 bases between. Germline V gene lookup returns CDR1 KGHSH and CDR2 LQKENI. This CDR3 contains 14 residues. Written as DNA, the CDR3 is TGTGCCAGCTCACCAACCAGGAACACCGGGGAGCTGTTTTTT. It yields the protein CASSPTRNTGELFF.

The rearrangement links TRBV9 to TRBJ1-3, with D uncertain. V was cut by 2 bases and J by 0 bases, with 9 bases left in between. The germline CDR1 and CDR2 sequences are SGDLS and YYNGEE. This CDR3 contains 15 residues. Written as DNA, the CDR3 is TGTGCCAGCAGCGTGGAGGTTAGCTCTGGAAACACCATATATTTT. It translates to CASSVEVSSGNTIYF.

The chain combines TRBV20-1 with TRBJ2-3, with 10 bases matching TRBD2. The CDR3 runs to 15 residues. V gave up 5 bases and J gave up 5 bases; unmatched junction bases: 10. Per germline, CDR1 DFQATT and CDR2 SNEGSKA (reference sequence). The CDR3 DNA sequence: TGCAGTGCTCAATCAACTAGCGGGACGGGAGATACGCAGTATTTT. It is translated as CSAQSTSGTGDTQYF.

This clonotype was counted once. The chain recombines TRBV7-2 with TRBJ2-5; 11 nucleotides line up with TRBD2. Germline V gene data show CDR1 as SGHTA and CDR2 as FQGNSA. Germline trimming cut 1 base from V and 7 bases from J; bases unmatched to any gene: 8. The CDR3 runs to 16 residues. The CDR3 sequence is CASSLEVTSGMMTQYF. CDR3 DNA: TGTGCCAGCAGCTTAGAGGTGACTAGCGGGATGATGACCCAGTACTTC.

CDR3 sequence (DNA): TGTGCCAGCACCGCGACGGAAACTAGCACAGATACGCAGTATTTT. Its protein is CASTATETSTDTQYF. V is TRBV7-9 and J is TRBJ2-3, with D unclear. The germline gives CDR1 SEHNR, CDR2 FQNEAQ (reference sequence). This CDR3 spans 15 amino acids. The V end was cut by 7 bases, the J end by 0 bases, with 14 bases between. Variable domain in full (rest from reference TRBV7-9 and TRBJ2-3): DTGVSQNPRHKITKRGQNVTFRCDPISEHNRLYWYRQTLGQGPEFLTYFQNEAQLEKSRLLSDRFSAERPKGSFSTLEIQRTEQGDSAMYLCASTATETSTDTQYFGPGTRLTVL.

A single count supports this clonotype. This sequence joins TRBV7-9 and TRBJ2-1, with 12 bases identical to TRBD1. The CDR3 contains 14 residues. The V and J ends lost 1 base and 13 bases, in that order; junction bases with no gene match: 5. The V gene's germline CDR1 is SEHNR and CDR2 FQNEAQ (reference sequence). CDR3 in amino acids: CASSLVGTGGGQFF. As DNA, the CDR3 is TGTGCCAGCAGCTTAGTGGGGACAGGGGGCGGTCAGTTCTTC.

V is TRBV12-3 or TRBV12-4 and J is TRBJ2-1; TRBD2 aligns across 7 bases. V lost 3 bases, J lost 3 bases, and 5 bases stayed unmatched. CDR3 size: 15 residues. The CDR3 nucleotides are TGTGCCAGCAGTTTGGGTCTAGCGGTCTACAATGAGCAGTTCTTC. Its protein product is CASSLGLAVYNEQFF.

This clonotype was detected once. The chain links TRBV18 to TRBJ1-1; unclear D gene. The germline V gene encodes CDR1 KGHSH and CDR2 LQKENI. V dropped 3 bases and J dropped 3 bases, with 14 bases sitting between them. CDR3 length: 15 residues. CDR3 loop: CASSPRHLEDTEAFF. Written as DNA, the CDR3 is TGTGCCAGCTCACCCCGGCATTTGGAGGACACTGAAGCTTTCTTT.

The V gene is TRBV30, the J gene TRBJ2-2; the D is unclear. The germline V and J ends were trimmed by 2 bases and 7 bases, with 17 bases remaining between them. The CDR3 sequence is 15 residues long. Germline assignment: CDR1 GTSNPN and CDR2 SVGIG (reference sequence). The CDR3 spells CAWSTGVSRGGELFF. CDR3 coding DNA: TGTGCCTGGAGTACCGGAGTCAGTCGAGGCGGGGAGCTGTTTTTT.

CDR3 nucleotides: TGCAGCGTTGCGGGGCCAGATACGCAGTATTTT. The encoded protein is CSVAGPDTQYF. J is TRBJ2-3 and V is TRBV29-1; D is tentatively TRBD1 or TRBD2 (5 bases each). The ends were cut back, 4 bases at V and 4 bases at J, with 6 bases in the middle. The CDR3 has 11 residues. Germline-derived CDR1 and CDR2 are SQVTM and ANQGSEA.

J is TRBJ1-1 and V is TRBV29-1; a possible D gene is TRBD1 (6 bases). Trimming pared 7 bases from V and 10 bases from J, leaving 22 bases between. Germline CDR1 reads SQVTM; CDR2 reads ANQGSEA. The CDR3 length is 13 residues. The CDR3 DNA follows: TGCAGCGCCGCAAAGGGGGAGGCCTTTGTAGCTTTCTTT. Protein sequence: CSAAKGEAFVAFF.

The CDR3 loop reads CASRKGPEAFF. CDR3 sequence (DNA): TGTGCCAGCAGGAAGGGGCCTGAAGCTTTCTTT. The chain employs TRBV6-5 and TRBJ1-1; tentatively, D is TRBD1 (5 bases). Germline V gene sequence: CDR1 MNHEY, CDR2 SVGAGI. The CDR3 sequence is 11 residues long. The V end lost 6 bases, the J end lost 6 bases, and 8 bases lay between the germline ends.

For the CDR3, the DNA is TGTGCCAGCAGACGAGCGGGGTACGTTCGGGACAATGAGCAGTTCTTC. It translates to CASRRAGYVRDNEQFF. The chain links TRBV7-2 to TRBJ2-1, with TRBD2 matching over 7 bases. Trimming took 6 bases from V and 5 from J; bases not matched to a gene: 13. CDR3 length: 16 amino acids. In germline, CDR1 is SGHTA, CDR2 FQGNSA.

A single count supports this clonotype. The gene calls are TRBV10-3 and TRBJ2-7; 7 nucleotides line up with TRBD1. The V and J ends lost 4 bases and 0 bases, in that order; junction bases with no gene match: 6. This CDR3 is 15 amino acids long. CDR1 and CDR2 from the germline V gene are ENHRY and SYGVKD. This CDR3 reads CAISGGQSYSYEQYF. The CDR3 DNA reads TGTGCCATCAGTGGGGGACAGTCCTACTCCTACGAGCAGTACTTC.

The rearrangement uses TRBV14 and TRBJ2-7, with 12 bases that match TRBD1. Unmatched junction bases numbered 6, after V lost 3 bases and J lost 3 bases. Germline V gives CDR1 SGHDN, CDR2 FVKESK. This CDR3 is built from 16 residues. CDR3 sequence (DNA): TGTGCCAGCAGCCAGAGGGGACAGGGGGCGCGCTACGAGCAGTACTTC. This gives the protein CASSQRGQGARYEQYF.

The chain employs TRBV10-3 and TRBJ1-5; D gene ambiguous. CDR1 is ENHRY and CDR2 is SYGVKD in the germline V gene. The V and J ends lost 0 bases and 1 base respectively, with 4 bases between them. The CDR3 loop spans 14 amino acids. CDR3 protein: CAISESHSNQPQHF. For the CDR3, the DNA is TGTGCCATCAGTGAGTCCCACAGCAATCAGCCCCAGCATTTT.